This T cell receptor beta chain comes out of a study of beta chain features in type 1 diabetes (dated by TCRdb to between 2017 and 2018). General notes on the study: Mean age, gender distribution, total cell number and subset yield were not different between patients and healthy donors. A total of roughly 110 million sorted cells were examined across all samples, and the number of cells per subset was strongly correlated with RNA yield. The study compared TCRB repertoires of sorted circulating CD4+ T cell subsets between recently diagnosed type 1 diabetes patients and matched healthy donors. Naive and central memory subsets were obtained from all 30 or so donors, but regulatory and stem cell-like memory subsets were isolated from only 8 patients and 8 healthy donors.

Each donor gave one peripheral blood draw, averaging roughly 120 mL, which was collected into heparinised tubes. A BD FACSAria II and a panel including CD45RO, CCR7, CD25, CD127, CD95 and CD27 were used to sort naive, central memory, regulatory and stem cell-like memory CD4+ T cells. Every sorted population had a purity above 95%. PBMCs were isolated immediately by Lymphoprep density gradient centrifugation and stained directly without culture. To minimize batch effects, samples were stained and sorted in pairs, one healthy donor with one patient per experiment. The entire isolated RNA was reverse transcribed using the High Capacity cDNA Reverse Transcription Kit, and thus expressed TCRB transcripts were sequenced. Deep immunoSEQ sequencing was performed on naive, central memory and regulatory T cell samples, with an average of roughly 3.5 million total reads per sample. Sorted cells were lysed in RLT buffer and RNA was extracted with DNase-treated RNeasy Micro or Mini kits, depending on cell number. To prevent cross-contamination, every cell subset was processed on its own, while patient and healthy donor samples were processed together. The immunoSEQ multiplex PCR was used to amplify TCRB sequences from cDNA, generating 87-bp fragments that spanned the CDR3 region. The amplicons were sequenced using the Illumina HiSeq platform. The authors processed their data as follows. PCR bias was corrected computationally using synthetic template baselines, and reads within Hamming distance 2 were collapsed, with unmergeable singletons discarded. By aligning reads against IMGT, V, D and J genes, CDR3 length, and insertions or deletions at six rearrangement sites were assigned. Within each subset, clonotype counts were normalized to sorted cell number, and only after that were true diversity and Gini coefficients computed with the tcR R package. The overlap coefficient, calculated on TCRB nucleotide sequences, was used to quantify repertoire sharing. TCRdb holds this immuneACCESS table with in-frame rearrangements only. Some clones are missing; in checked studies, unresolved V genes explain under half, and the rest has no known cause. D and trimming come from the DNA, and the V and J calls and clone size come from that table. In all, the sample holds around 340,000 clones, and 8% of those were seen once. In total, the top ten clones hold less than 0.5% of the sample.

Overall study outcomes, separate from this receptor: Because the HLA sub-analyses included only small numbers of individuals, any influence of HLA type on TCRB rearrangement was left unresolved. Patients with type 1 diabetes made fewer insertions and deleted more nucleotides at VDJ recombination sites, implying thymic rearrangement abnormalities. Shorter templates might be favored by PCR, yet because patient and control samples were amplified and corrected together, any such skew would affect both groups equally. The naive, central memory and regulatory TCRB repertoires appeared to resemble one another more closely among patients than among healthy donors. In all four CD4+ subsets, TCRB CDR3 length was moderately but significantly shorter in type 1 diabetes patients. Because cDNA rather than genomic DNA was sequenced, highly expressing activated cells could have been over-represented, although no difference in activation and CD3 levels was found between groups.

As to this clone: The specificity of this receptor is unknown. No much larger clone exists at a distance of one base, and base qualities are not known.

From the cysteine through the phenylalanine, the CDR3 covers 16 amino acids. The sequence is cut down to CDR3 DNA, 48 bases in frame from base 1. CDR1 SGHDT and CDR2 YYEEEE were looked up in the germline V gene. V was cut back by 0 bases and J by 6 bases, leaving a gap of 15 bases between them. This clonotype was sampled from a woman younger than 35 in good health. The sample was central memory CD4+ T cells from blood. The chain links TRBV5-6 with TRBJ1-4; no D segment can be confidently identified. The DNA reads TGTGCCAGCAGCTTGGTTGCGACGGCAAGTGATGAAAAACTGTTTTTT. Protein translation: CASSLVATASDEKLFF.